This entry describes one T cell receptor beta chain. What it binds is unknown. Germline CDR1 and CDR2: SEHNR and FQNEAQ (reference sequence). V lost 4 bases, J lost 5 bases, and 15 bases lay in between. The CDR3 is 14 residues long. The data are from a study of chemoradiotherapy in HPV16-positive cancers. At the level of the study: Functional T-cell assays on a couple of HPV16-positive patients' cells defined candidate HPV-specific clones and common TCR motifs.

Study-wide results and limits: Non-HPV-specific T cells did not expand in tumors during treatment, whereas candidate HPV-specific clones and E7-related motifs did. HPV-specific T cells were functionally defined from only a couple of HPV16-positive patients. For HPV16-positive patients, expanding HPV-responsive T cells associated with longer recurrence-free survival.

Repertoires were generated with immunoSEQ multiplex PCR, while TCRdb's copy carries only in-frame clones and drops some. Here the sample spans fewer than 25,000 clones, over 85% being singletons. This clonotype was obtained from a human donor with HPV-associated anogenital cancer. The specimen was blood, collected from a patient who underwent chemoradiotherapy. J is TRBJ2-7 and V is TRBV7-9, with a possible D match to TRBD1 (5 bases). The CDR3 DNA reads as TGTGCCAGCAGCTACCGGACCCCACAGGACGAGCAGTACTTC. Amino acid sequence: CASSYRTPQDEQYF. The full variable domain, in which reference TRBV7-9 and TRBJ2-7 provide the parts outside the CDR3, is DTGVSQNPRHKITKRGQNVTFRCDPISEHNRLYWYRQTLGQGPEFLTYFQNEAQLEKSRLLSDRFSAERPKGSFSTLEIQRTEQGDSAMYLCASSYRTPQDEQYFGPGTRLTVT.